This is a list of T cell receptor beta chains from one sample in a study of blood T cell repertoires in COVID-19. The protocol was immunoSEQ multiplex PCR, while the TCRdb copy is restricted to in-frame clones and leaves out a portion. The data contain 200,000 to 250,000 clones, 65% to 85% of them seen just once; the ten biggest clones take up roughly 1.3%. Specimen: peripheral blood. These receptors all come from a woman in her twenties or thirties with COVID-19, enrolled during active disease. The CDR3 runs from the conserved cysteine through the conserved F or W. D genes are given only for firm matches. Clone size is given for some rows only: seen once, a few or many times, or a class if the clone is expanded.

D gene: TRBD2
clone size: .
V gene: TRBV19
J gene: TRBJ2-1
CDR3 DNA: TGTGCCAGTAACCCGGGACTAGCGGGAGATGAGCAGTTCTTC
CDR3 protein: CASNPGLAGDEQFF

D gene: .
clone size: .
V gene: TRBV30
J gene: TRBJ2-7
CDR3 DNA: TGTGCCTGGAGGTACAGGGAAATAGCAGGCGAGCAGTACTTC
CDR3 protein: CAWRYREIAGEQYF

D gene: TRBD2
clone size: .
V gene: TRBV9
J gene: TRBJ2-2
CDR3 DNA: TGTGCCAGCAGCACCCAAACTAGCGGGGGCAGGGAGCTGTTTTTT
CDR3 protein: CASSTQTSGGRELFF

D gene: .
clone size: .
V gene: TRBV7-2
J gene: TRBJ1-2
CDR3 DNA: TGTGCCAGCAGCTTTTGGGAGGGGGACTATGGCTACACCTTC
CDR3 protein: CASSFWEGDYGYTF

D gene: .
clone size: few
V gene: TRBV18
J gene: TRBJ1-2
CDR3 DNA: TGTGCCAGCTCACCAGCAGGGGTGGATGGCTACACCTTC
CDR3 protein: CASSPAGVDGYTF

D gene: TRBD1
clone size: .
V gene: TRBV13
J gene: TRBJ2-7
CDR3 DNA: TGTGCCAGCAGCTATCGGACAGGCTCCTACGAGCAGTACTTC
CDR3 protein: CASSYRTGSYEQYF

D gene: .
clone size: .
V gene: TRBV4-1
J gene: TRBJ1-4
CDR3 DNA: TGCGCCAGCAGCCAAGGGGGGCCCCCCCCCAAGACTAATGAAAAACTGTTTTTT
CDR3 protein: CASSQGGPPPKTNEKLFF

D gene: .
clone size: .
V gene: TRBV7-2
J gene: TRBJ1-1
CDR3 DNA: TGTGCCAGCAGCTTTCCAGAAGGCGGGGCCCCGAACACTGAAGCTTTCTTT
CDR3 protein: CASSFPEGGAPNTEAFF

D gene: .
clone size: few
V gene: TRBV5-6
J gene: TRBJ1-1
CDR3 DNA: TGTGCCAGCAGCTTGGTGGCGGGGTCCCGTAGTGGGGCTTTCTTT
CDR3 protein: CASSLVAGSRSGAFF

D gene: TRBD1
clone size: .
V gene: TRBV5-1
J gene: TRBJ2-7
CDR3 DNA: TGCGCCACCGGGACAGTCTCAGGTGGGGAGCAGTACTTC
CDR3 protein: CATGTVSGGEQYF

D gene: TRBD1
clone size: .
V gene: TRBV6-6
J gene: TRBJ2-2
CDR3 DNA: TGTGCCAGCAGTTACCGACAGGGGACGAACACCGGGGAGCTGTTTTTT
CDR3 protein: CASSYRQGTNTGELFF

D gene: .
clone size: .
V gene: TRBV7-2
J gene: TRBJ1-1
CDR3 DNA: TGTGCCAGCAGCCAGAGGAGGGGATCCGCTGAAGCTTTCTTT
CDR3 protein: CASSQRRGSAEAFF

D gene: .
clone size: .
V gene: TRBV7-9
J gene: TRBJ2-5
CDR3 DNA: TGTGCCAGCAGCCTTGGCGGCTCGGAGACCCAGTACTTC
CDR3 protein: CASSLGGSETQYF

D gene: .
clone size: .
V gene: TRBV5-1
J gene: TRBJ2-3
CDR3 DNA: TGCGCCAGCAGCTTGGTACCTACTAGCACAGATACGCAGTATTTT
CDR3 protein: CASSLVPTSTDTQYF

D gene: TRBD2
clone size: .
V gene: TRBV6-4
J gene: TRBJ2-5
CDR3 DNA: TGTGCCAGCAGACCTCCTAGCGGGGGGGCCGTTGAGACCCAGTACTTC
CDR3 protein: CASRPPSGGAVETQYF

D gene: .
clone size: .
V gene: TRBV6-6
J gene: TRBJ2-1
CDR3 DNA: TGTGCCAGCAGTTACGCCCCTAGGGGTGAGCAGTTCTTC
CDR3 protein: CASSYAPRGEQFF

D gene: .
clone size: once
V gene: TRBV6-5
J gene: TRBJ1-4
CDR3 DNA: TGTGCCAGCAGTTACCAACCACAGGTCGGGGGGAAACTGTTTTTT
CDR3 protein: CASSYQPQVGGKLFF

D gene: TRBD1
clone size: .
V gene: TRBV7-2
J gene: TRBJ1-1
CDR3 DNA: TGTGCCAGCAGCCCGGGACAGGCGAACACTGAAGCTTTCTTT
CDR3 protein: CASSPGQANTEAFF

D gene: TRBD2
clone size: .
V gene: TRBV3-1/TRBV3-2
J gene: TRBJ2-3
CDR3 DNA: TGTGCCAGCAGGGGAGATAGCGGGAACACAGATACGCAGTATTTT
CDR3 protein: CASRGDSGNTDTQYF

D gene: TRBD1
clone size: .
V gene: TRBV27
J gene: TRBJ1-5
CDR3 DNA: TGTGCCAGCAGTTTAAATACAGGGGTAATCAATCAGCCCCAGCATTTT
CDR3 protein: CASSLNTGVINQPQHF

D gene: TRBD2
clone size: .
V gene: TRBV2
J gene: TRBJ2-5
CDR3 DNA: TGTGCCAGCAGCGCGCTACTAGCGGGGGGCCAAGAGACCCAGTACTTC
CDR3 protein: CASSALLAGGQETQYF

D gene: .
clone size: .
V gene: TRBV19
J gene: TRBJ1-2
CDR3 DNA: TGTGCCAGTAGGGTCCAGGGGCCCATCGGATACACCTTC
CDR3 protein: CASRVQGPIGYTF

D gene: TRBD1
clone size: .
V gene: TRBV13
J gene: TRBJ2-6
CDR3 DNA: TGTGCCAGCAGCCGATCGGACAGGGCTGGGGCCAACGTCCTGACTTTC
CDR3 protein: CASSRSDRAGANVLTF

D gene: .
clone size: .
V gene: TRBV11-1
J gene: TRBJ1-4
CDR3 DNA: TGTGCCAGCAGCTTCGGGCAGGGGAATGAAAAACTGTTTTTT
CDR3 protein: CASSFGQGNEKLFF

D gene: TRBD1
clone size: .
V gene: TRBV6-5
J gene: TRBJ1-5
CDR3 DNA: TGTGCCAGCAGAGGCAGGGGGCACGGTCAGCCCCAGCATTTT
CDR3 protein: CASRGRGHGQPQHF

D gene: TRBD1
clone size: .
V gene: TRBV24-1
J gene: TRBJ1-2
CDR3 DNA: TGTGCCACCAGTGAACCCGGACGAGGGGGCGGCTACACCTTC
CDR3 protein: CATSEPGRGGGYTF

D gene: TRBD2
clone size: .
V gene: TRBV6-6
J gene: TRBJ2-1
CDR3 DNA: TGTGCCAGCAGTGGCGCCGGGACTAGCCATGAGCAGTTCTTC
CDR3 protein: CASSGAGTSHEQFF

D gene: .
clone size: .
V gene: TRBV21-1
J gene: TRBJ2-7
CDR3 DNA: TGTGCCAGCAGCAAGAAACAGGGGGCCCTCTACGAGCAGTACTTC
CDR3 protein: CASSKKQGALYEQYF

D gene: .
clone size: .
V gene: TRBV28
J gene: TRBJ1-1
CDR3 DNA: TGTGCCAGCAGGCTCTCACCGGGGGGCCCAGCGCGAGCTTTCTTT
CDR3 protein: CASRLSPGGPARAFF

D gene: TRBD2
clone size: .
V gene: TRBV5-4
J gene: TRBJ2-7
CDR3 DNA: TGTGCCAGCAGCTTGGCCGCGGGGGGCGAGCAGTACTTC
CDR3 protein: CASSLAAGGEQYF

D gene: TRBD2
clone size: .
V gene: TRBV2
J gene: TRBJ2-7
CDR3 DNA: TGTGCCAGCAGTTCGACTAGCGGGAGGGCCTTGGTCCACGAGCAGTACTTC
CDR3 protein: CASSSTSGRALVHEQYF

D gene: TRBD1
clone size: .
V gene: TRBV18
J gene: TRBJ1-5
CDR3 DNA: TGTGCCAGCTCACCCCTCGGGACAGGCCGATCCAATCAGCCCCAGCATTTT
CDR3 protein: CASSPLGTGRSNQPQHF

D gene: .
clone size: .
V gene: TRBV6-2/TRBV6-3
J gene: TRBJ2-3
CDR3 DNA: TGTGCCAGCAGTTATATAGGAGGGGCGACCTTCACAGATACGCAGTATTTT
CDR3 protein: CASSYIGGATFTDTQYF

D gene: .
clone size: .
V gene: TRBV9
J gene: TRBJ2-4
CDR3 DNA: TGTGCCAGCCGCGTAGGGGGATCGGGGGAGGAAAACATTCAGTACTTC
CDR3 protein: CASRVGGSGEENIQYF

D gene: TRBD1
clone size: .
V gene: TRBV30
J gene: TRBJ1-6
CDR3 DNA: TGTGCCTGGAGTGTACGGGCAGGGGGTAATTCACCCCTCCACTTT
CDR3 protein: CAWSVRAGGNSPLHF

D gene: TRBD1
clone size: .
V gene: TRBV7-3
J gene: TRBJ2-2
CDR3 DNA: TGTGCCAGCAGCCAGACAGGGGGCTACGGGGAGCTGTTTTTT
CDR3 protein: CASSQTGGYGELFF

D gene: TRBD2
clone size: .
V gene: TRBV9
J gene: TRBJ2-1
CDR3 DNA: TGTGCCAGCAGCCCCCACCTCTCGGCTAGCGGGGGGGCAGGAGGAAATGAGCAGTTCTTC
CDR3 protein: CASSPHLSASGGAGGNEQFF

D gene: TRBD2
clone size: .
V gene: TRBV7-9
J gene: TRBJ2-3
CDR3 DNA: TGTGCCAGCAGCCTCGGGGGGAGCCAAGAAGATACGCAGTATTTT
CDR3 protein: CASSLGGSQEDTQYF

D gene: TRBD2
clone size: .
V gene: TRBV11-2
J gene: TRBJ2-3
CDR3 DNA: TGTGCCAGCAGCTCGCAGCGGGGGCCAGGAGATACGCAGTATTTT
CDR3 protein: CASSSQRGPGDTQYF

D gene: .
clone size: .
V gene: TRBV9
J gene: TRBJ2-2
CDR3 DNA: TGTGCCAGCAGCGTAGCCCAGGGCACCGGGGAGCTGTTTTTT
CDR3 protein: CASSVAQGTGELFF

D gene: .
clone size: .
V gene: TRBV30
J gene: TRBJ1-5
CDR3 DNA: TGTGCCTGGAGTGTAGGACAGCTCAATCAGCCCCAGCATTTT
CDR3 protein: CAWSVGQLNQPQHF

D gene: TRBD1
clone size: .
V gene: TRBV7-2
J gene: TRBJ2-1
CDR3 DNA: TGTGCCAGCAGCTTTGACAGGGGCTCCTACAATGAGCAGTTCTTC
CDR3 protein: CASSFDRGSYNEQFF

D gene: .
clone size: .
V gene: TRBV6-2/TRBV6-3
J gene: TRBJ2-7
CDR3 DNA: TGTGCCAGCAGTTTCATGGCGGGGGCACACTACGAGCAGTACTTC
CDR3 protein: CASSFMAGAHYEQYF

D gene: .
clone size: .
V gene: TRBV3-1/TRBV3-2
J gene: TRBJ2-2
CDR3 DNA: TGTGCCAGCCTTATTTCCAACACCGGGGAGCTGTTTTTT
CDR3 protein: CASLISNTGELFF

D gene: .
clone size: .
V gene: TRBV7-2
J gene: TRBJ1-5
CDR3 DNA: TGTGCCAGCAGCTTCAGGGCCAATCAGCCCCAGCATTTT
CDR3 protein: CASSFRANQPQHF